Sequencing of this T cell receptor beta chain was carried out in a study of shared clonotypes between healthy human individuals. Regarding the study as a whole: When naive CD4 clonotypes were compared across a handful of donors, around 4.6% were shared. Sequencing of the sorted subsets was shown by rarefaction to be incomplete despite large depth.

To note about this clone: Its antigen is unknown.

The assay was immunoSEQ multiplex PCR, and TCRdb's table has in-frame clones only and misses some. The data show 330,000 or so clones, over 70% seen once. With V trimmed by 2 bases and J by 8 bases, 4 bases remained unmatched. The CDR3 runs 14 residues. Per the germline V gene, CDR1 is SGHRS and CDR2 is YFSETQ. The healthy adult donors were HIV-negative and reported no recent acute infections or vaccinations. The sequenced sample was memory CD4+ T cells sorted from blood. Sample subset: CD45RA-negative fraction. The chain is built from TRBV5-1 and TRBJ2-1; 10 bases align to TRBD2. The receptor comes from a man aged 25 to 45 in good health. CDR3 nucleotides: TGCGCCAGCAGCTTCACTAGCGGGAACTATGAGCAGTTCTTC. Protein: CASSFTSGNYEQFF.